This passage covers 11 T cell receptor beta chains from one sample sequenced in a study of T cells after yellow fever vaccination. MiXCR, applied by TCRdb to the 5' RACE reads, yields one record per CDR3 protein. The sample shows a few hundred thousand distinct CDR3 sequences, roughly 5.2% of them seen only once. The material sequenced was CD4+ T cells sorted from PBMCs, taken on the day of the yellow fever booster vaccination. Receptors originate from a man between 18 and 35 years old who received the YFV17D yellow fever vaccine.

This clonotype was recorded at least ten times. The chain employs TRBV12-3 or TRBV12-4 and TRBJ2-7, with D perhaps TRBD1 or TRBD2 (5 bases each). CDR3 size: 14 residues. V lost 9 bases, J lost 6 bases, and 21 bases lay in between. CDR3 residues: CASQRDGSRPEQYF. In nucleotides, the CDR3 is TGTGCCAGTCAACGGGACGGATCTAGACCCGAGCAGTACTTC.

V and J are TRBV25-1 and TRBJ2-2; 8 nucleotides align to TRBD1. Per the germline V gene, CDR1 is MGHDK and CDR2 is SYGVNS. With V trimmed by 5 bases and J by 6 bases, 2 bases remained unmatched. The CDR3 covers 13 residues. The CDR3 DNA reads as TGTGCCAGCAGTATCAGGGGGCCCGGGGAGCTGTTTTTT. Translating it yields CASSIRGPGELFF.

The V and J genes are TRBV4-1 and TRBJ1-5, with D hard to call. CDR3 length: 15 residues. V was cut by 1 base and J by 2 bases, with 9 bases left in between. CDR1 MGHRA and CDR2 YSYEKL come from the germline V gene. This CDR3 reads CASSQGLLGNQPQHF. CDR3 DNA sequence: TGCGCCAGCAGCCAAGGGCTTCTGGGCAATCAGCCCCAGCATTTT.

The table lists this clonotype with many counts. The rearrangement links TRBV12-3 or TRBV12-4 to TRBJ1-2; D remains unclear. V lost 3 bases and J lost 5, with 10 bases in between. The CDR3 consists of 13 residues. The CDR3 sequence: CASSFRGTYGYTF. As DNA, the CDR3 is TGTGCCAGCAGTTTCCGGGGTACTTATGGCTACACCTTC.

This clonotype was detected a few times. The rearrangement links TRBV11-2 to TRBJ2-1; the match to TRBD1 covers 7 bases. Per germline, CDR1 SGHAT and CDR2 FQNNGV. The CDR3 extends over 15 amino acids. Trimming at V came to 4 bases and at J to 4 bases, leaving 7 bases not matched to a gene. CDR3 in amino acids: CASSSLQGQYNEQFF. The CDR3 DNA sequence: TGTGCCAGCAGCTCACTTCAGGGACAGTACAATGAGCAGTTCTTC. Full variable domain (missing parts from reference TRBV11-2 and TRBJ2-1): EAGVAQSPRYKIIEKRQSVAFWCNPISGHATLYWYQQILGQGPKLLIQFQNNGVVDDSQLPKDRFSAERLKGVDSTLKIQPAKLEDSAVYLCASSSLQGQYNEQFFGPGTRLTVL.

This clonotype appeared many times. The CDR3 region has the DNA TGCAGTGCCCAGGGGGGCCGTCCGACCTACGAGCAGTACTTC. Translation gives CSAQGGRPTYEQYF. The chain recombines TRBV20-1 with TRBJ2-7; D may be TRBD1 (7 bases). Germline values: CDR1 DFQATT, CDR2 SNEGSKA (reference sequence). The CDR3 is 14 residues long. V lost 6 bases, J lost 2 bases, and 17 bases lay in between.

This chain's CDR3 is CASIITGELFF. Here the CDR3 DNA reads TGTGCCAGCATCATTACCGGGGAGCTGTTTTTT. This chain connects TRBV6-1 to TRBJ2-2; no reliable D call. The germline V gene has CDR1 MNHNS and CDR2 SASEGT. The CDR3 spans 11 residues. Trimming shortened V by 7 bases and J by 5 bases, and 5 bases separated the two germline ends.

The V and J genes are TRBV6-2 or TRBV6-3 and TRBJ2-3; no definite D call. This CDR3 is 16 amino acids long. The germline gives CDR1 MNHEY, CDR2 SVGEGT. Trimming shortened V by 2 bases and J by 10 bases, and 22 bases separated the two germline ends. CDR3 region: CASSYTGTYSGRAQYF. CDR3 in DNA: TGTGCCAGCAGTTACACGGGTACCTACTCGGGTAGGGCGCAGTATTTT.

The chain uses TRBV7-9 and TRBJ1-1; D gene uncertain. The length of the CDR3 is 14 residues. V lost 0 bases and J 6 bases, leaving 11 bases between the germline ends. The germline gives CDR1 SEHNR, CDR2 FQNEAQ (reference sequence). CDR3 DNA sequence: TGTGCCAGCAGCTTAGCCAGCCTCCCCGCTGAAGCTTTCTTT. This gives the protein CASSLASLPAEAFF.

The chain combines TRBV7-2 with TRBJ2-6; maybe TRBD2 (6 bases). Germline V lookup: CDR1 SGHTA, CDR2 FQGNSA. The CDR3 is 18 amino acids. V was cut by 1 base and J by 0 bases, with 13 bases left in between. The CDR3 nucleotides are TGTGCCAGCAGCTTAGTGGGGGGAATGCTCTCTGGGGCCAACGTCCTGACTTTC. Its protein product is CASSLVGGMLSGANVLTF.

The chain combines TRBV7-9 with TRBJ2-2; 9 bases are shared with TRBD2. CDR3 length equals 16 residues. CDR1 is SEHNR, CDR2 FQNEAQ, per germline (reference sequence). With V trimmed by 5 bases and J by 3 bases, 7 bases remained unmatched. CDR3: CASSPGLAIHTGELFF. CDR3 nucleotides: TGTGCCAGCAGCCCCGGACTAGCGATACACACCGGGGAGCTGTTTTTT.